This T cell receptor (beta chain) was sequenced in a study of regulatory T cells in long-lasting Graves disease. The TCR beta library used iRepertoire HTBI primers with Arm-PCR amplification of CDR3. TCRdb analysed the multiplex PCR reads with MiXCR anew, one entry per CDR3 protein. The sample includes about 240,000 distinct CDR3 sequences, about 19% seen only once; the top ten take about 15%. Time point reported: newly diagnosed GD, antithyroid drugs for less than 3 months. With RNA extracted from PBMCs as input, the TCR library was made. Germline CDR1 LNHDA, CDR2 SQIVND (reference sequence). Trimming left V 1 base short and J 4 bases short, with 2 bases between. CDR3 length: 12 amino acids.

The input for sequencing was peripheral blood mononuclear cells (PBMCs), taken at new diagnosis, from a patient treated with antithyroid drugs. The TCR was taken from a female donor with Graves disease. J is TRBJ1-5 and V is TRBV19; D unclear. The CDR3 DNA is TGTGCCAGTAGTATAGTTAATCAGCCCCAGCATTTT. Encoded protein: CASSIVNQPQHF.